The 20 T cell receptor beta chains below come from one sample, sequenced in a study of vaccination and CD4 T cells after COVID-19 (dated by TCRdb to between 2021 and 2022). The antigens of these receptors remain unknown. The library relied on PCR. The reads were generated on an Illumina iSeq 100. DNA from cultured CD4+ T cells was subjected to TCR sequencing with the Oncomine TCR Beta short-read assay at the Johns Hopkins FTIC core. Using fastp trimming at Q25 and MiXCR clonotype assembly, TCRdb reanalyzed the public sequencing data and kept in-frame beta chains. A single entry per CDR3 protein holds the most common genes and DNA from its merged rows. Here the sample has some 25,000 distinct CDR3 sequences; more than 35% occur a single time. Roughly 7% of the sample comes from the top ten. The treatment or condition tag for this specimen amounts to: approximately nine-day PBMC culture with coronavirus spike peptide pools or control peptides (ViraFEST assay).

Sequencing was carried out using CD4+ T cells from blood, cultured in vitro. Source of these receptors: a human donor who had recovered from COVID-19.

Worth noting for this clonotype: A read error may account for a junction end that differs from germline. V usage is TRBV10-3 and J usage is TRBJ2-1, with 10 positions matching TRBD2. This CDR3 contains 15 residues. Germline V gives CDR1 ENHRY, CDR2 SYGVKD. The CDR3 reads CAISDPSGGGNELFF. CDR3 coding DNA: TGTGCCATCAGTGACCCTAGCGGGGGTGGCAATGAGCTGTTCTTC.

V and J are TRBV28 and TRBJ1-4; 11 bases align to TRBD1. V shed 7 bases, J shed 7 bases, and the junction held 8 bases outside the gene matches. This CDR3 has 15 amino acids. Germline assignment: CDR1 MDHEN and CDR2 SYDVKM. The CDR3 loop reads CASTRTGGALEKLFF. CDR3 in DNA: TGTGCCAGCACGCGGACAGGGGGCGCGCTTGAAAAACTGTTTTTT.

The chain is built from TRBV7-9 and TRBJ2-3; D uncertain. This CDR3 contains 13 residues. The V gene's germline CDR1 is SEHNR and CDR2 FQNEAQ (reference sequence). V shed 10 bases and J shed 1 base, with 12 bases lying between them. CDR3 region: CANEAWGTDTQYF. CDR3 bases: TGTGCCAACGAAGCCTGGGGCACAGATACGCAGTATTTT.

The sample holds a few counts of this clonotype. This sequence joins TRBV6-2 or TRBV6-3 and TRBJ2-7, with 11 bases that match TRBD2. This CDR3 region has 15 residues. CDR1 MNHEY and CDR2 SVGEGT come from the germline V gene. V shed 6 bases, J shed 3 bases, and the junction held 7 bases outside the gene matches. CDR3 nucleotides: TGTGCCAGCAGCTCGGGAACTAGCGGGAGCTACGAGCAGTACTTC. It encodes CASSSGTSGSYEQYF.

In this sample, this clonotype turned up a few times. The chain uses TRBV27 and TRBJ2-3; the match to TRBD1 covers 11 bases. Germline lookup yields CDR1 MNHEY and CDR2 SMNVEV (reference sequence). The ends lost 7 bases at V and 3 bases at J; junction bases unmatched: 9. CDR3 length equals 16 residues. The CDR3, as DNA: TGTGCCAGCAAGTCCCGGACAGGGGGCCTTACAGATACGCAGTATTTT. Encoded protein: CASKSRTGGLTDTQYF.

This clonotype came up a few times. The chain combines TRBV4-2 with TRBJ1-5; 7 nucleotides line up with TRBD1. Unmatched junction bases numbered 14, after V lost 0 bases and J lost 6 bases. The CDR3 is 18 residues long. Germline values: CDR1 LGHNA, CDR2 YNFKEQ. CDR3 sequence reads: CASSQDMVQTGKSQPQHF. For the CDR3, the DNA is TGTGCCAGCAGCCAAGATATGGTACAGACAGGGAAGTCTCAGCCCCAGCATTTT.

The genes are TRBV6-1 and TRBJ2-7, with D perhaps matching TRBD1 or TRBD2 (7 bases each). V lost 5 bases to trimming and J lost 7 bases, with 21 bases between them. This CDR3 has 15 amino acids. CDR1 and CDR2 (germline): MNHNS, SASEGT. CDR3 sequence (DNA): TGTGCCAGCAGTCCAGACAGGGCAGGGGGAGGGGAGCAGTACTTC. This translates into CASSPDRAGGGEQYF.

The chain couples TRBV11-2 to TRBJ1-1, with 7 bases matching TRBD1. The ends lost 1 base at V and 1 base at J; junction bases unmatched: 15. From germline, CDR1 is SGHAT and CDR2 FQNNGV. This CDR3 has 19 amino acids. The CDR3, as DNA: TGTGCCAGCAGCTTAGCCAAATTCCGGGACAGAACGTCGAACACTGAAGCTTTCTTT. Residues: CASSLAKFRDRTSNTEAFF.

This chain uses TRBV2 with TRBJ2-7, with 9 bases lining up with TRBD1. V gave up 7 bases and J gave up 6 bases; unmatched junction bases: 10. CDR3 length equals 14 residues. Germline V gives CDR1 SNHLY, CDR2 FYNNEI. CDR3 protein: CASTRGQGVGEQYF. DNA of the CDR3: TGTGCCAGCACCCGGGGACAGGGAGTTGGCGAGCAGTACTTC.

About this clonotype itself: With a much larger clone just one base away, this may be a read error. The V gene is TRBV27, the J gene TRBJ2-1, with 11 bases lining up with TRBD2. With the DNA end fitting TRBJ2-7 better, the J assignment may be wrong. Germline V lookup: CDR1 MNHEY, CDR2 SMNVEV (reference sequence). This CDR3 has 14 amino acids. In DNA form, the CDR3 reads TGTGTCAGCAGTTCTAGCGGGGGGCGGTACGAGCAGTACTTC. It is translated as CVSSSSGGRYEQYF.

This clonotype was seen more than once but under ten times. The CDR3 bases are TGTGCCACCAGCCGGCGAGGGGGCGGCGAGCAGTACTTC. It translates to CATSRRGGGEQYF. The rearrangement uses TRBV15 and TRBJ2-7, with 7 bases matching TRBD1. The germline V gene has CDR1 LNHNV and CDR2 YYDKDF (reference sequence). The V and J ends lost 5 bases and 6 bases, in that order; junction bases with no gene match: 7. The CDR3 spans 13 residues.

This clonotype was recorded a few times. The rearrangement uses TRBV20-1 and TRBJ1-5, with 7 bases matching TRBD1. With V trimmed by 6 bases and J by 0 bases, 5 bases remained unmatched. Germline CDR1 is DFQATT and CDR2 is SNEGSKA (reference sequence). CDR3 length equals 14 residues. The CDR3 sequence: CSAQGQSSNQPQHF. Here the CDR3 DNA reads TGCAGTGCCCAGGGACAGAGTAGCAATCAGCCCCAGCATTTT.

CDR3: CSARLSSHFQETQYF. CDR3 nucleotide sequence: TGCAGTGCTAGACTTTCCAGCCATTTCCAAGAGACCCAGTACTTC. The V and J genes are TRBV20-1 and TRBJ2-5, with D uncertain. From germline, CDR1 is DFQATT and CDR2 SNEGSKA (reference sequence). The V and J ends lost 2 bases and 1 base respectively, with 14 bases between them. The CDR3 extends over 15 amino acids.

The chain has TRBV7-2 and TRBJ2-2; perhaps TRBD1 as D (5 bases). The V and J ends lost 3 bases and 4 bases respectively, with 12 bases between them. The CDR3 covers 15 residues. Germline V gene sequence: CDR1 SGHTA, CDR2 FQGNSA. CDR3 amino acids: CASSFIVTGTGELFF. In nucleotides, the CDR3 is TGTGCCAGCAGCTTTATAGTAACAGGCACCGGGGAGCTGTTTTTT. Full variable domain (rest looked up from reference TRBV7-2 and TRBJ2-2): GAGVSQSPSNKVTEKGKDVELRCDPISGHTALYWYRQSLGQGLEFLIYFQGNSAPDKSGLPSDRFSAERTGGSVSTLTIQRTQQEDSAVYLCASSFIVTGTGELFFGEGSRLTVL.

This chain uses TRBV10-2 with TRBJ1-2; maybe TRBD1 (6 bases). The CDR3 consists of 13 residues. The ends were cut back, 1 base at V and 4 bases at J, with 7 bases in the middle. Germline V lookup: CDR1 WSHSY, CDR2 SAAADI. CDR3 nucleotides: TGCGCCAGCAGTGAGTTCAGGGGCTATGGCTACACCTTC. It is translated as CASSEFRGYGYTF.

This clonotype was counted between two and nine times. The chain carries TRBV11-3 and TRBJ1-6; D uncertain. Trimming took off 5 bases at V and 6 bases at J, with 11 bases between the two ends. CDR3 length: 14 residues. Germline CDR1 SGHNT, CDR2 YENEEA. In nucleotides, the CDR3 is TGTGCCAGCAGCAATGACGGGATTAATTCACCCCTCCACTTT. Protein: CASSNDGINSPLHF.

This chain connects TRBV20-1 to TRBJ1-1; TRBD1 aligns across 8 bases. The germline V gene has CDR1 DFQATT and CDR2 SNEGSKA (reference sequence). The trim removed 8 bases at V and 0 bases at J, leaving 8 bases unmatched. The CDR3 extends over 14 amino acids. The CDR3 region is CSTIRTGLNTEAFF. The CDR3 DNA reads TGCAGTACCATTAGGACAGGGCTGAACACTGAAGCTTTCTTT.

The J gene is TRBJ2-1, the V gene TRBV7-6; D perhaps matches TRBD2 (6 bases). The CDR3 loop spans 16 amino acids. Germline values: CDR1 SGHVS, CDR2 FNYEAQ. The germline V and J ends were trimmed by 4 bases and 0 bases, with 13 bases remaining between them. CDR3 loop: CASSSRAGISYNEQFF. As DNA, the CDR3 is TGTGCCAGCAGCTCTAGGGCGGGGATCTCCTACAATGAGCAGTTCTTC.

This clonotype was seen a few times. This CDR3 is CASSLGPGQGSGYTF. CDR3 DNA: TGTGCCAGCAGCTTGGGACCGGGACAGGGCTCTGGCTACACCTTC. The chain carries TRBV11-3 and TRBJ1-2, with TRBD1 matching 9 bases. From germline, CDR1 is SGHNT and CDR2 YENEEA. The CDR3 consists of 15 residues. V shed 3 bases and J 7 bases; nucleotides not matched to a gene: 9.

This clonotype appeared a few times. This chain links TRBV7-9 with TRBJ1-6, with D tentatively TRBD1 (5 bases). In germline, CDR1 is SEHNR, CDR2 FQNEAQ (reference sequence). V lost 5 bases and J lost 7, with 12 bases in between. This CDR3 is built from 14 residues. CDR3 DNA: TGTGCCAGCAGCCTGCGACAGATAAATTCACCCCTCCACTTT. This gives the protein CASSLRQINSPLHF.